This entry describes one T cell receptor (beta chain). Its antigen has not been determined. Base quality data are lacking; no much larger clone is found one base away. These data originate in a study of blood T cell repertoires in COVID-19 (dated by TCRdb to about 2020). At the level of the whole study: The collaborator samples originated in the United States, Italy and Spain and spanned the acute and convalescent phases of COVID-19. The prospective study material was composed of cDNA or gDNA derived from T cells, B-cell-depleted T cells, or PBMCs. Deeply sampled blood TCRbeta repertoires from subjects exposed to, actively infected with, or recovered from COVID-19 were included in the dataset. The repertoires were made available in a free public database intended to serve as a resource for research on the immune response to SARS-CoV-2. Samples were obtained from the ongoing ImmuneRACE study (first 160 participants) and from 1,254 subjects provided by 6 global collaborators. The sample metadata nearly always contained a de-identified subject ID, COVID-19 status, age in years and sex. Where available, HLA class I and class II types were taken from metadata supplied by the sample provider and were not determined by assay-based typing.

General study outcomes and caveats: Clinical and demographic metadata were provided uncurated, with the amount varying by source and participant.

The CDR3 has 13 amino acids, counting the end cysteine and phenylalanine. Only CDR3 DNA remains: 39 bases, in frame from the first base. Per the germline V gene, SGHTA is the CDR1 and FQGNSA is the CDR2. Relative to germline, V is 3 bases shorter and J is 4 bases shorter, with 9 bases between their ends. One collaborating source in Seattle enrolled patients during active infection and followed them longitudinally through the course of disease. Whole blood was collected in K2EDTA tubes by collaborating institutions according to the institutions' own protocols. For TCRbeta analysis, collaborators shipped samples in one of three forms: frozen whole blood, isolated PBMCs, or DNA extracted from either of those sample types. TCRbeta CDR3 regions were amplified from genomic DNA using the immunoSEQ Assay, a bias-controlled multiplex PCR. In the paper's pipeline: The number of nucleated cells in each sample was estimated by amplification of reference gene primers within the assay. To quantify the absolute abundance of each unique TCRbeta CDR3 rearrangement, sequence reads were collapsed and filtered. For each sample, productive Simpson clonality was calculated as the square root of Simpson's diversity index across productive rearrangements. TCRdb carries this immuneACCESS record with in-frame sequences only. Its versions omit some clonotypes, under half of them owing to an unresolved V gene in the studies checked, with the rest unexplained. V, J and clone size are those of that table, while D and trimming were read from the DNA. The sample table lists around 340,000 clones, approximately 89% of them with a count of one. Less than 5% of the sample belongs to the ten largest clones.

The sequence is built from TRBV7-2 and TRBJ1-1, with the D gene not clear enough to name. Sequencing used peripheral blood. This TCR was sampled from a woman in her sixties with COVID-19, enrolled during active disease. Here the CDR3 is given as CASSFRIPTEAFF. The sequenced DNA: TGTGCCAGCAGCTTTAGAATTCCCACTGAAGCTTTCTTT.